The present T cell receptor (beta chain) was sequenced within a study of a mutant IDH1 vaccine in newly diagnosed glioma. About the study: Patients came in for eight vaccinations, in weeks 1, 3, 5, 7, 11, 15, 19 and 23. Vaccine administration was initiated 4-6 weeks following radiotherapy alone, or with temozolomide cycles. Treated patients, averaging roughly 44 years, were 62.5% male and roughly 40% female. Study results and caveats: Of the patients, 80% to 95% had vaccine-induced immune responses.

Turning to this clone: No antigen is known for it.

TCRdb's copy holds only in-frame clones and misses some; the assay was immunoSEQ multiplex PCR. The table shows tens of thousands of clones, with approximately 91% occurring only once. The time point was: week 5, during vaccination. Each dose delivered 300 ug of mutant IDH1 20-mer peptide subcutaneously with imiquimod. The sample in question was PBMCs, obtained from a glioma patient whose treatment included an IDH1 peptide vaccine. The receptor was isolated from a man aged 50-59 years with glioma.

The CDR3 loop is CASSPSGARSEEQFF. The CDR3 region has the DNA TGTGCCAGCAGTCCTAGCGGGGCTCGTTCGGAAGAGCAGTTCTTC. This chain uses TRBV7-3 with TRBJ2-1, with 9 bases lining up with TRBD2. The CDR3 runs to 15 residues. The germline gives CDR1 SGHTA, CDR2 FQGTGA. V lost 6 bases, J lost 10 bases, and 13 bases stayed unmatched.